What follows is one T cell receptor beta chain and its context. Total RNA isolation used whole blood (no T cell sorting was performed). The sample comes from a study of monozygotic twins with inflammatory bowel disease. Germline V gene data show CDR1 as SGHTA and CDR2 as FQGNSA. This CDR3 contains 14 residues. TCRdb reanalyzed the 5' RACE reads, giving one entry per CDR3 protein sequence and no DNA. The sample features about 450,000 distinct CDR3 sequences, with 2.4% in its top ten. The source material was blood. The sequence was collected from a human donor with ulcerative colitis or Crohn's disease, or a healthy co-twin of an affected twin (not recorded which). This chain links TRBV7-2 with TRBJ1-3. CDR3 loop: CASSLGQMGNTIYF.